A single sample is the source of the 15 T cell receptor beta chains below, sequenced in a study of T cells in Graves' hyperthyroidism and ophthalmopathy. Amplification targeted TCR beta CDR3 regions from RNA transcripts. First-round RT-PCR with HTBI primers amplified the TCR CDR3 region. TCRdb independently ran MiXCR on the multiplex PCR reads; one entry per CDR3 protein. The sample lists over 700,000 distinct CDR3 sequences, roughly a sixth occurring once. Sequencing was carried out using blood. These receptors all stem from a woman between 45 and 60 years old with Graves' hyperthyroidism that later progressed to Graves' ophthalmopathy.

The chain recombines TRBV29-1 with TRBJ2-1, with a tentative D call TRBD2 (6 bases). The CDR3 sequence is 12 residues long. CDR1 and CDR2 (germline): SQVTM, ANQGSEA. Trimming shortened V by 6 bases and J by 5 bases, and 11 bases separated the two germline ends. CDR3 protein: CSVEGLNNEQFF. CDR3 bases: TGCAGCGTAGAGGGACTTAACAATGAGCAGTTCTTC.

This clonotype has only a few counts. The genes are TRBV7-8 and TRBJ2-5, with a weak D call TRBD1 (6 bases). V dropped 0 bases and J dropped 3 bases, with 8 bases sitting between them. Germline values: CDR1 SGHVS, CDR2 FQNEAQ. The CDR3 has 14 amino acids. As DNA, the CDR3 is TGTGCCAGCAGCTTAGCTTGGGACAAAGAGACCCAGTACTTC. Its translation: CASSLAWDKETQYF.

V gene TRBV10-3 combines with J gene TRBJ1-2; the D gene is possibly TRBD1 (6 bases). Deletions cut 7 bases from V and 6 bases from J, with 15 bases between. The germline V gene has CDR1 ENHRY and CDR2 SYGVKD. This CDR3 contains 13 residues. As DNA, the CDR3 is TGTGCCATCAATCCAGGGACATCCGATGGCTACACCTTC. Translating it yields CAINPGTSDGYTF.

The chain couples TRBV6-1 to TRBJ1-5; TRBD1 might be the D (5 bases). V shed 6 bases and J shed 3 bases, with 12 bases lying between them. CDR1 and CDR2 (germline): MNHNS, SASEGT. This CDR3 has 14 amino acids. CDR3 sequence: CASRWGTSNQPQHF. DNA for the CDR3: TGTGCCAGCAGATGGGGGACCTCCAATCAGCCCCAGCATTTT.

This clonotype came up many times. The junction departs from germline at one end; a sequencing error may be responsible. The J gene is TRBJ2-2, the V gene TRBV7-7; 11 bases agree with TRBD1. The CDR3 is 16 residues long. Per the germline V gene, CDR1 is SSHAT and CDR2 is FNYEAQ (reference sequence). The CDR3 nucleotides are TGTGCTAGCAGCAGCCGGGACAGGGGGGAGTCCGGGGAGCTGTTTTTT. Amino acid sequence: CASSSRDRGESGELFF. Full variable domain (outside the CDR3, taken from reference TRBV7-7 and TRBJ2-2): GAGVSQSPRYKVTKRGQDVTLRCDPISSHATLYWYQQALGQGPEFLTYFNYEAQPDKSGLPSDRFSAERPEGSISTLTIQRTEQRDSAMYRCASSSRDRGESGELFFGEGSRLTVL.

The chain employs TRBV6-1 and TRBJ2-5; 7 positions agree with TRBD1. After removal of 5 bases from V and 5 bases from J, the junction contained 11 bases not matched to a gene. Germline V gene data show CDR1 as MNHNS and CDR2 as SASEGT. The CDR3 loop spans 15 amino acids. CDR3 region: CASSSPTGNEETQYF. The CDR3 region has the DNA TGTGCCAGCAGTTCTCCGACAGGGAACGAGGAGACCCAGTACTTC.

The chain employs TRBV12-3 or TRBV12-4 and TRBJ2-5; D perhaps matches TRBD2 (6 bases). Trimming removed 6 bases from V and 9 bases from J, with 20 bases in between. The CDR3 consists of 14 residues. The CDR3 spells CASSGRGRPWAQYF. The CDR3 nucleotides read TGTGCCAGCAGCGGGCGGGGCAGGCCTTGGGCCCAGTACTTC.

This clonotype has a handful of counts. The rearrangement links TRBV5-6 to TRBJ1-2; D gene ambiguous. Per the germline V gene, CDR1 is SGHDT and CDR2 is YYEEEE. The CDR3 length is 14 residues. Trimming removed 3 bases at V and 4 bases at J, with 13 bases between. CDR3 sequence: CASSWSGSPYGYTF. CDR3 nucleotide sequence: TGTGCCAGCAGCTGGTCCGGGTCGCCCTATGGCTACACCTTC.

V and J are TRBV6-1 and TRBJ2-3; 14 bases agree with TRBD2. Germline V lookup: CDR1 MNHNS, CDR2 SASEGT. V was pared by 8 bases and J by 6 bases, with 10 bases of the junction left unmatched. This CDR3 has 16 residues. This chain's CDR3 is CASHETSGGAWDTQYF. CDR3 in DNA: TGTGCCAGCCATGAGACTAGCGGGGGGGCGTGGGATACGCAGTATTTT.

The chain is built from TRBV15 and TRBJ2-5, with D possibly matching TRBD1 (6 bases). The length of the CDR3 is 14 residues. V was trimmed by 5 bases and J by 3 bases, leaving 13 bases between them. The germline gives CDR1 LNHNV, CDR2 YYDKDF (reference sequence). CDR3 nucleotides: TGTGCCACCAGCGTAAGACAGGCCGAAGAGACCCAGTACTTC. Amino acids: CATSVRQAEETQYF.

This clonotype was recorded a few times. The chain joins TRBV4-1 to TRBJ2-7; 7 positions agree with TRBD1. The CDR3 is 15 residues long. Germline CDR1 MGHRA, CDR2 YSYEKL. V trimming: 2 bases; J trimming: 1 base; junction bases outside the gene matches: 5. CDR3 bases: TGCGCCAGCAGCCAAAGGGACAGCCAGTCCTACGAGCAGTACTTC. It yields the protein CASSQRDSQSYEQYF.

This clonotype was counted only a few times. The chain carries TRBV29-1 and TRBJ1-2; D uncertain. V was trimmed by 2 bases and J by 6 bases, leaving 16 bases between them. The germline V gene encodes CDR1 SQVTM and CDR2 ANQGSEA. The CDR3 has 14 amino acids. As DNA, the CDR3 is TGCAGCGTTGAATTGTCCGACCTAAGCGATGGCTACACCTTC. This translates into CSVELSDLSDGYTF. The full variable domain, completed using reference TRBV29-1 and TRBJ1-2, is SAVISQKPSRDICQRGTSLTIQCQVDSQVTMMFWYRQQPGQSLTLIATANQGSEATYESGFVIDKFPISRPNLTFSTLTVSNMSPEDSSIYLCSVELSDLSDGYTFGSGTRLTVV.

This chain joins TRBV6-1 and TRBJ1-2; D possibly corresponds to TRBD1 (5 bases). The CDR3 is 13 amino acids. The V and J ends lost 6 bases and 10 bases respectively, with 18 bases between them. Germline-derived CDR1 and CDR2 are MNHNS and SASEGT. The CDR3: CASRLDKVDDYTF. In DNA form, the CDR3 reads TGTGCCAGCAGATTGGACAAGGTCGATGACTACACCTTC.

There are a few counts of this clonotype. This rearrangement joins TRBV12-3 or TRBV12-4 to TRBJ2-6; no clear D. This CDR3 comprises 13 residues. Trimming removed 5 bases from V and 1 base from J, with 3 bases in between. CDR3 sequence reads: CASSKSGANVLTF. The CDR3 region has the DNA TGTGCCAGCAGTAAGTCTGGGGCCAACGTCCTGACTTTC.

Only a few counts were recorded for this clonotype. This chain uses TRBV19 with TRBJ2-3, with D possibly being TRBD1 (6 bases). CDR1 is LNHDA and CDR2 is SQIVND in the germline V gene (reference sequence). Trimming took off 1 base at V and 0 bases at J, with 17 bases between the two ends. The CDR3 consists of 18 residues. The CDR3 sequence: CASSIGQVRLLSTDTQYF. In nucleotides, the CDR3 is TGTGCCAGTAGTATAGGACAGGTTCGCCTCCTTAGCACAGATACGCAGTATTTT.